The present TCR beta chain was sequenced within a study of response to subunit inactivated influenza vaccine. Only a few counts were recorded for this clonotype. Via MiXCR, TCRdb re-called the RT-PCR reads, giving one row per CDR3 protein. The data show some 570,000 distinct CDR3 sequences, around 10% seen once. These same data were also listed under a study on T cells expressing NK-cell markers. According to that study: 5'RACE template switching built TCR beta cDNA with unique molecular identifiers. Each of six donors carried dominant NKG2C+ clonotypes accounting for roughly 1.0-7.0% of CD8+ T cells.

The clonotype comes from a man aged 45 to 65 who received an inactivated influenza vaccine. This specimen consisted of PBMCs from blood, obtained on the day of vaccination.

The CDR3 region is CAWSVRGGAETQYF. The CDR3 nucleotides read TGTGCCTGGAGTGTACGCGGGGGCGCGGAGACCCAGTACTTC. The rearrangement uses TRBV30 and TRBJ2-5; D perhaps matches TRBD2 (7 bases). V lost 0 bases, J lost 5 bases, and 13 bases lay in between. The V gene's germline CDR1 is GTSNPN and CDR2 SVGIG (reference sequence). The CDR3 is 14 residues long.